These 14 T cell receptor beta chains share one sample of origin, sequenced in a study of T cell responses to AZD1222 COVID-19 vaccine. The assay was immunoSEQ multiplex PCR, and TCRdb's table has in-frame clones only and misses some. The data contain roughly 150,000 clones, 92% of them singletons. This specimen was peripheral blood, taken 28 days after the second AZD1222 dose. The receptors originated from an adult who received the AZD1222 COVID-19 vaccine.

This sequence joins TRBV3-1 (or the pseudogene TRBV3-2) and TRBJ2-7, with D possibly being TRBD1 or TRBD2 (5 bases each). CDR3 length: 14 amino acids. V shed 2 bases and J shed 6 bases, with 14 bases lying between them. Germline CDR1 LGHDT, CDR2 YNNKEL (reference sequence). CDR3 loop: CASSQPFGGVEQYF. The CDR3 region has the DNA TGTGCCAGCAGCCAACCGTTTGGGGGTGTCGAGCAGTACTTC.

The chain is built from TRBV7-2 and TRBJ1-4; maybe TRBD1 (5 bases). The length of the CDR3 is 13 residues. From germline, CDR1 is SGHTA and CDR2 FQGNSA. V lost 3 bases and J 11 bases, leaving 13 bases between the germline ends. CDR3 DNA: TGTGCCAGCAGCTTGGGGGGAACGTGGAAACTGTTTTTT. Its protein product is CASSLGGTWKLFF.

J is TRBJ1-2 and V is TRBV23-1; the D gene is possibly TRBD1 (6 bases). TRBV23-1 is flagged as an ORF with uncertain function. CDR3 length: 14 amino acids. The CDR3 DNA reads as TGCGCTTTCGGCGGGGGGCTATTTCCCTATGGCTACACCTTC. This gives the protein CAFGGGLFPYGYTF.

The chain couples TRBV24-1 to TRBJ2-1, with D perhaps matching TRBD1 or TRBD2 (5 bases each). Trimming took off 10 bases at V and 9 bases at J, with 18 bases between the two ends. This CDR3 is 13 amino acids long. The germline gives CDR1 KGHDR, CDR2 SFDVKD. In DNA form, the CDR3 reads TGTGCCACACGGGACGCACGAAATAGTGAGCAGTTCTTC. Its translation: CATRDARNSEQFF.

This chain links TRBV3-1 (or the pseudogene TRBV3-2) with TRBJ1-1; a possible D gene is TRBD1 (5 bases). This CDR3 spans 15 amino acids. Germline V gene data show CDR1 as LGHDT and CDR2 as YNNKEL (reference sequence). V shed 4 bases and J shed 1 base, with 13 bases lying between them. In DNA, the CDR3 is TGTGCCAGCAGCCGGGGGGTGACCGGGAACACTGAAGCTTTCTTT. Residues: CASSRGVTGNTEAFF.

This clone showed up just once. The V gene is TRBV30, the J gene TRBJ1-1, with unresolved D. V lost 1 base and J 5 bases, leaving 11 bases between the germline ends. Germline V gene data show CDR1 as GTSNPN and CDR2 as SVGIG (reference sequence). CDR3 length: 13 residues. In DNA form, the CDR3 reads TGTGCCTGGAGTGGGAGGGCGCGAACTGAAGCTTTCTTT. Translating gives CAWSGRARTEAFF. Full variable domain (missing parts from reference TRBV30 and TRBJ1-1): SQTIHQWPATLVQPVGSPLSLECTVEGTSNPNLYWYRQAAGRGLQLLFYSVGIGQISSEVPQNLSASRPQDRQFILSSKKLLLSDSGFYLCAWSGRARTEAFFGQGTRLTVV.

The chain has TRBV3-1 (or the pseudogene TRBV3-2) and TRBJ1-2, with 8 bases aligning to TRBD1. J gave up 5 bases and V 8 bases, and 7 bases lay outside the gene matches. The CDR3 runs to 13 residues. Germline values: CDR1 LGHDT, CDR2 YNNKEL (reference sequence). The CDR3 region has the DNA TGTGCCAGCTCCTCAGGGGGCGCTTATGGCTACACCTTC. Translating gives CASSSGGAYGYTF.

CDR3 loop: CASSMRESFYGYTF. The CDR3 coding sequence is TGTGCCAGTAGTATGCGGGAATCATTCTATGGCTACACCTTC. The V and J genes are TRBV19 and TRBJ1-2, with D unresolved. This CDR3 has 14 residues. Deletions cut 3 bases from V and 4 bases from J, with 12 bases between. The germline gives CDR1 LNHDA, CDR2 SQIVND (reference sequence).

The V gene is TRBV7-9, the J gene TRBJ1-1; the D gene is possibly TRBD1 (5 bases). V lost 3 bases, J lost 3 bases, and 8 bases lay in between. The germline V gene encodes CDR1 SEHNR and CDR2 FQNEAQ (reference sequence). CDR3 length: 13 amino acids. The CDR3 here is CASSFVGDTEAFF. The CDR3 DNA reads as TGTGCCAGCAGCTTCGTGGGGGACACTGAAGCTTTCTTT. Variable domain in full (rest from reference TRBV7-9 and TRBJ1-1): DTGVSQNPRHKITKRGQNVTFRCDPISEHNRLYWYRQTLGQGPEFLTYFQNEAQLEKSRLLSDRFSAERPKGSFSTLEIQRTEQGDSAMYLCASSFVGDTEAFFGQGTRLTVV.

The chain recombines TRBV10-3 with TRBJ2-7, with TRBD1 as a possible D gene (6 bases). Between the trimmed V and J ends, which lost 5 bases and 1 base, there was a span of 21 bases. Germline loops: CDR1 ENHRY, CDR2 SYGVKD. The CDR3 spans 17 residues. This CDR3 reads CAISTRGQLTSSYEQYF. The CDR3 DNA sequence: TGTGCCATCAGTACAAGAGGACAGCTAACATCTTCCTACGAGCAGTACTTC.

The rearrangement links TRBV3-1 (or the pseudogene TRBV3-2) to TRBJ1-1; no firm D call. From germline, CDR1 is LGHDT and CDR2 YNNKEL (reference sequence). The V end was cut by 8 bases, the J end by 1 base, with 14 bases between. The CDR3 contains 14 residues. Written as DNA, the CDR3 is TGTGCCAGCGGTTGGGCAGAAGAGAACACTGAAGCTTTCTTT. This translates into CASGWAEENTEAFF.

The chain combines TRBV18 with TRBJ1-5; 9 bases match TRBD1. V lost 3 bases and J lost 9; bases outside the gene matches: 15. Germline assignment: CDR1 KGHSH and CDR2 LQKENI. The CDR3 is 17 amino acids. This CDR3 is CASSPYSRGTGTWPQHF. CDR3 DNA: TGTGCCAGCTCACCCTACAGTCGCGGGACAGGGACCTGGCCCCAGCATTTT.

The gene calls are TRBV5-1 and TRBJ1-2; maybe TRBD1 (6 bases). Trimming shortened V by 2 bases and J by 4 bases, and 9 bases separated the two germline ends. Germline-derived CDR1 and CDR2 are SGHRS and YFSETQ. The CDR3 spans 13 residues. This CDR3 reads CASSFGGSYGYTF. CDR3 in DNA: TGCGCCAGCAGCTTCGGGGGCAGCTATGGCTACACCTTC.

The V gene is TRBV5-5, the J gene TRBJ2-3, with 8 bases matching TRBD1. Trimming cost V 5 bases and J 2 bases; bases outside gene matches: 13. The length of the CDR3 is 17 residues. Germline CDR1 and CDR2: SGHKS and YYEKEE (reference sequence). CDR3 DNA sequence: TGTGCCAGCAGTGACAGGGGCCCCGATTCTTACACAGATACGCAGTATTTT. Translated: CASSDRGPDSYTDTQYF.